This T cell receptor (beta chain) was documented in a study of yellow fever vaccine responses in identical twins. Broader study findings: Among the twins, the vaccine T cell response reportedly seemed partly convergent and partly personalized.

On this clonotype: Its antigen is undetermined.

TCRdb itself ran the RT-PCR reads through MiXCR, one entry per CDR3 protein. This table has approximately 600 distinct CDR3 sequences, over 70% appearing once. The CDR3 is 14 residues long. Trimming took off 2 bases at V and 3 bases at J, with 10 bases between the two ends. From germline, CDR1 is MNHEY and CDR2 SVGAGI. The chain combines TRBV6-5 with TRBJ1-2, with D tentatively TRBD1 (6 bases). The TCR sequence derives from a female donor who received the yellow fever vaccine. Sequences were derived from T cells from blood (PBMCs), unsorted or a sorted subset (not recorded which), sampled before or after yellow fever vaccination (not recorded which). The DNA for the CDR3 is TGTGCCAGCAGTTACGGACAGCTCGACTATGGCTACACCTTC. Its protein product is CASSYGQLDYGYTF.